This passage covers 17 T cell receptor beta chains from one sample sequenced in a study of brain T cells in children with intractable seizures. Sequencing used immunoSEQ multiplex PCR; TCRdb keeps in-frame clones, though not all of them. The table has around 80,000 clones, around 90% seen once. This specimen was peripheral blood, taken at surgery. These receptors were taken from a girl aged 2 to 9 with Rasmussen encephalitis and intractable seizures.

The V and J genes are TRBV11-2 and TRBJ2-3; D uncertain. The CDR3 has 15 amino acids. V gave up 1 base and J gave up 0 bases, with 8 bases separating them. The germline V gene encodes CDR1 SGHAT and CDR2 FQNNGV. The CDR3 sequence: CASSLASRSTDTQYF. The CDR3 DNA is TGTGCCAGCAGCTTAGCGTCGCGTAGCACAGATACGCAGTATTTT.

The rearrangement links TRBV7-2 to TRBJ1-1; D perhaps matches TRBD1 (5 bases). V lost 4 bases to trimming and J lost 0 bases, with 18 bases between them. Germline loops: CDR1 SGHTA, CDR2 FQGNSA. The CDR3 is made up of 17 amino acids. CDR3 nucleotides: TGTGCCAGCAGCTCACTGGGAGCCGGGACGATGAACACTGAAGCTTTCTTT. It encodes CASSSLGAGTMNTEAFF.

V gene TRBV7-2 combines with J gene TRBJ1-1; D possibly corresponds to TRBD1 (5 bases). Trimming removed 1 base at V and 4 bases at J, with 10 bases between. CDR3 length: 14 amino acids. Germline assignment: CDR1 SGHTA and CDR2 FQGNSA. The CDR3 DNA sequence: TGTGCCAGCAGCTTAGACGGGGGGGGCACTGAAGCTTTCTTT. Residues: CASSLDGGGTEAFF.

This chain links TRBV6-6 with TRBJ2-7; no definite D call. The CDR3 runs 13 residues. Germline values: CDR1 MNHNY, CDR2 SVGAGI (reference sequence). Trimming took 6 bases from V and 3 from J, leaving 12 bases between them. The CDR3 DNA is TGTGCCAGCAGCCCCCCGCGGCGCTACGAGCAGTACTTC. Residues: CASSPPRRYEQYF.

The rearrangement joins TRBV5-6 to TRBJ1-1, with D perhaps TRBD1 (6 bases). Germline lookup yields CDR1 SGHDT and CDR2 YYEEEE. With 3 bases removed from V and 1 base from J, the gap between germline ends came to 16 bases. The CDR3 contains 16 residues. CDR3 sequence: CASSSPHRVTNTEAFF. The CDR3 bases are TGTGCCAGCAGCTCTCCGCACAGGGTAACGAACACTGAAGCTTTCTTT.

This clone was seen only once. J is TRBJ2-5 and V is TRBV28; 9 bases agree with TRBD1. This CDR3 comprises 14 residues. V lost 7 bases and J lost 1; bases outside the gene matches: 4. Germline CDR1 MDHEN, CDR2 SYDVKM. The CDR3 region has the DNA TGTGCCAGCACCACGGGACAGGGCCAAGAGACCCAGTACTTC. The encoded protein is CASTTGQGQETQYF.

This rearrangement joins TRBV24-1 to TRBJ1-2; D gene uncertain. Trimming pared 7 bases from V and 0 bases from J, leaving 8 bases between. CDR1 KGHDR and CDR2 SFDVKD come from the germline V gene. This CDR3 comprises 13 residues. CDR3 bases: TGTGCCACCAGCCTCGGAACTAACTATGGCTACACCTTC. Its protein product is CATSLGTNYGYTF.

This chain uses TRBV7-3 with TRBJ2-3, with 8 bases that match TRBD2. The germline gives CDR1 SGHTA, CDR2 FQGTGA. V was pared by 4 bases and J by 5 bases, with 8 bases of the junction left unmatched. The CDR3 has 15 amino acids. CDR3 in amino acids: CASSSLGGVVDTQYF. The CDR3 coding sequence is TGTGCCAGCAGCTCCCTCGGGGGGGTGGTAGATACGCAGTATTTT.

This rearrangement joins TRBV19 to TRBJ2-5, with 9 bases identical to TRBD2. Per the germline V gene, CDR1 is LNHDA and CDR2 is SQIVND (reference sequence). The CDR3 is 14 residues long. The ends lost 4 bases at V and 2 bases at J; junction bases unmatched: 2. The CDR3 spells CASSKSGGQETQYF. Written as DNA, the CDR3 is TGTGCCAGTAGTAAGAGCGGGGGGCAAGAGACCCAGTACTTC.

The chain employs TRBV5-1 and TRBJ2-7, with a possible D match to TRBD2 (5 bases). The CDR3 covers 15 residues. V was trimmed by 0 bases and J by 4 bases, leaving 14 bases between them. Germline CDR1 SGHRS, CDR2 YFSETQ. Here the CDR3 DNA reads TGCGCCAGCAGCTTGGTTTGGGAGAAAGGGTACGAGCAGTACTTC. It is translated as CASSLVWEKGYEQYF.

The rearrangement joins TRBV6-5 to TRBJ1-1; 9 bases agree with TRBD1. CDR1 MNHEY and CDR2 SVGAGI come from the germline V gene. V shed 6 bases and J 1 base; nucleotides not matched to a gene: 3. The CDR3 sequence is 14 residues long. The CDR3 DNA follows: TGTGCCAGCAGGCGGACAGGGGCGAACACTGAAGCTTTCTTT. Translation: CASRRTGANTEAFF.

The genes are TRBV12-5 and TRBJ1-5; D uncertain. Per germline, CDR1 LGHNT and CDR2 FRNRAP. This CDR3 contains 22 residues. V was cut by 0 bases and J by 0 bases, with 27 bases left in between. CDR3 sequence (DNA): TGTGCTAGTGGTTTGGTCCCAATAGGGCTCCGCGGGGTTCACTATAGCAATCAGCCCCAGCATTTT. Its protein product is CASGLVPIGLRGVHYSNQPQHF.

V gene TRBV5-4 combines with J gene TRBJ2-3; D is perhaps TRBD2 (5 bases). The CDR3 runs to 13 residues. The germline V gene has CDR1 SGHNT and CDR2 YYREEE (reference sequence). Trimming removed 0 bases from V and 3 bases from J, with 5 bases in between. CDR3 sequence: CASSLAGTDTQYF. The CDR3 DNA sequence: TGTGCCAGCAGCTTGGCGGGGACAGATACGCAGTATTTT.

The rearrangement links TRBV28 to TRBJ1-2; D is undetermined. The germline V gene has CDR1 MDHEN and CDR2 SYDVKM. V lost 8 bases to trimming and J lost 7 bases, with 2 bases between them. The CDR3 sequence is 8 residues long. This chain's CDR3 is CASGGYTF. CDR3 sequence (DNA): TGTGCCAGCGGTGGCTACACCTTC.

The chain combines TRBV6-5 with TRBJ1-1; D is uncertain. The V end lost 4 bases, the J end lost 1 base, and 13 bases lay between the germline ends. This CDR3 has 15 residues. Germline CDR1 MNHEY, CDR2 SVGAGI. As DNA, the CDR3 is TGTGCCAGCAGTTCCCCCTTTTCAGGGAACACTGAAGCTTTCTTT. It specifies CASSSPFSGNTEAFF.

This clone was detected only once. This rearrangement joins TRBV18 to TRBJ2-7, with TRBD2 as a possible D gene (6 bases). The germline CDR1 and CDR2 sequences are KGHSH and LQKENI. Trimming removed 3 bases at V and 3 bases at J, with 6 bases between. This CDR3 contains 12 residues. CDR3 region: CASSPRDYEQYF. DNA of the CDR3: TGTGCCAGCTCACCGCGGGACTACGAGCAGTACTTC.

The rearrangement uses TRBV11-3 and TRBJ2-1; D is ambiguous. V was cut by 1 base and J by 2 bases, with 3 bases left in between. The CDR3 sequence is 13 residues long. From germline, CDR1 is SGHNT and CDR2 YENEEA. CDR3 sequence: CASSLGTYNEQFF. In DNA form, the CDR3 reads TGTGCCAGCAGCTTAGGCACCTACAATGAGCAGTTCTTC. Filled out from reference TRBV11-3 and TRBJ2-1, the complete variable domain reads EAGVVQSPRYKIIEKKQPVAFWCNPISGHNTLYWYLQNLGQGPELLIRYENEEAVDDSQLPKDRFSAERLKGVDSTLKIQPAELGDSAVYLCASSLGTYNEQFFGPGTRLTVL.